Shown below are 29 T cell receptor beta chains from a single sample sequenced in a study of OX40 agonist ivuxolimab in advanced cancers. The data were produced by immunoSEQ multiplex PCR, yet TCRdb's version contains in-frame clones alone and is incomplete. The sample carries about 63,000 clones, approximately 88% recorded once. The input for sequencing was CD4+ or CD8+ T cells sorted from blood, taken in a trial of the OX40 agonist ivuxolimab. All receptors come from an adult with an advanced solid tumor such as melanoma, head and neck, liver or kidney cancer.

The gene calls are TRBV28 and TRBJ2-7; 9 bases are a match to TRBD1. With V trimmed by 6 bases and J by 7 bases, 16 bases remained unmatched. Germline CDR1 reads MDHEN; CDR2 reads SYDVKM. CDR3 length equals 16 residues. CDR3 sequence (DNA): TGTGCCAGCAGCCAGCCCGGGGACAGGGACCCGAAGGAGCAGTACTTC. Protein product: CASSQPGDRDPKEQYF.

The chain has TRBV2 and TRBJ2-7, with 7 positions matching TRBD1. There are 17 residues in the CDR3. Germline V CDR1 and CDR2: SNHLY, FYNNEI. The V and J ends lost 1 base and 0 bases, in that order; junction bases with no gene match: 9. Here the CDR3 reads CASSEVGRGRISYEQYF. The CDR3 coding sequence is TGTGCCAGCAGTGAAGTCGGCAGGGGGAGAATCTCCTACGAGCAGTACTTC. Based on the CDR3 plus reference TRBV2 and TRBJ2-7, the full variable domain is EPEVTQTPSHQVTQMGQEVILRCVPISNHLYFYWYRQILGQKVEFLVSFYNNEISEKSEIFDDQFSVERPDGSNFTLKIRSTKLEDSAMYFCASSEVGRGRISYEQYFGPGTRLTVT.

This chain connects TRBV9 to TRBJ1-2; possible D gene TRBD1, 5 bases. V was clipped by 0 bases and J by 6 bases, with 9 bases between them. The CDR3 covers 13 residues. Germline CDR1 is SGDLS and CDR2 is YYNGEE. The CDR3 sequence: CASSVDQGHGYTF. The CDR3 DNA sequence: TGTGCCAGCAGCGTAGATCAGGGCCATGGCTACACCTTC.

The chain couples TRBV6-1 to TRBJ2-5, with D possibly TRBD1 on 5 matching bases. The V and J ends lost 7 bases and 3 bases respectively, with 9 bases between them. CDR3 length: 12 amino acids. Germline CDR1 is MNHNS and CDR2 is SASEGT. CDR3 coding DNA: TGTGCCAGCACAGCAGGGAAAGAGACCCAGTACTTC. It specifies CASTAGKETQYF.

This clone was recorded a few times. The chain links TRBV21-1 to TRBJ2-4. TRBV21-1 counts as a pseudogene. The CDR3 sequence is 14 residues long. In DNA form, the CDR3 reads TGTGCCAGCAGCAAAGGGACAGCCAAAAACATTCAGTACTTC. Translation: CASSKGTAKNIQYF.

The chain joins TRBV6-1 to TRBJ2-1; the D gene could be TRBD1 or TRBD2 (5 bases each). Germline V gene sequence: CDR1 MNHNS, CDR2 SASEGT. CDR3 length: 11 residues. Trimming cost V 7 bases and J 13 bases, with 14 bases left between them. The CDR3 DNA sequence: TGTGCCAGCACCCCTGGGGGACCCCAGTTCTTC. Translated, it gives CASTPGGPQFF.

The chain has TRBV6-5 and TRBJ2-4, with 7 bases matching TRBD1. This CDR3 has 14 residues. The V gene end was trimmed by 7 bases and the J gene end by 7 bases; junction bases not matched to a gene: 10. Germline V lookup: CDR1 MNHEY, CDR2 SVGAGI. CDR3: CASTTRGRGNIQYF. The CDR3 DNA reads TGTGCCAGCACCACCCGGGGCAGGGGGAACATTCAGTACTTC.

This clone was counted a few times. CDR3 coding DNA: TGTGCCAGCAGCCCAAGACCCGGGGGCACAGACAATGAGCAGTTCTTC. Protein product: CASSPRPGGTDNEQFF. This chain uses TRBV9 with TRBJ2-1; D may match TRBD1 or TRBD2 (6 bases each). Trimming pared 4 bases from V and 5 bases from J, leaving 19 bases between. The CDR3 spans 16 residues. Germline loops: CDR1 SGDLS, CDR2 YYNGEE.

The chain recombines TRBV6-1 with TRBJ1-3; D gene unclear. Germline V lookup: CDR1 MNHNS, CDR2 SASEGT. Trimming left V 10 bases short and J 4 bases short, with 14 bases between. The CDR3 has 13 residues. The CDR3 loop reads CATQRGVGNTIYF. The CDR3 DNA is TGTGCCACCCAGAGAGGAGTCGGAAACACCATATATTTT.

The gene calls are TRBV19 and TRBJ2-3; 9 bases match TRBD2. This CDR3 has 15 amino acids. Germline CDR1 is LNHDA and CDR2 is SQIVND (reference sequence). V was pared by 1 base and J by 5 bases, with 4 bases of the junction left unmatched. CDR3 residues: CASSIGAGGGDTQYF. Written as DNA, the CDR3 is TGTGCCAGTAGTATAGGAGCGGGAGGCGGAGATACGCAGTATTTT.

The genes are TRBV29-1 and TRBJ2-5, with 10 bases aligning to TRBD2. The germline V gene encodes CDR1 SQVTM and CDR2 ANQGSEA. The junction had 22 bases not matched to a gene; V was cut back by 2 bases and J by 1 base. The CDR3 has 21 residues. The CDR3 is CSVEFLLPSSGRSPIQETQYF. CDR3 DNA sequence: TGCAGCGTTGAATTTTTGCTCCCCTCTAGCGGGAGATCCCCGATCCAAGAGACCCAGTACTTC.

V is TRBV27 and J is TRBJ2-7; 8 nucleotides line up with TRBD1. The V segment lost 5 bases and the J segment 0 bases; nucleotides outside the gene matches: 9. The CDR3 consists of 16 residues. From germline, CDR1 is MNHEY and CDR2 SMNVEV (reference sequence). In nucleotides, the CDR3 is TGTGCCAGCAGTCCCGGGACAGGTGGAGTCTCCTACGAGCAGTACTTC. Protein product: CASSPGTGGVSYEQYF.

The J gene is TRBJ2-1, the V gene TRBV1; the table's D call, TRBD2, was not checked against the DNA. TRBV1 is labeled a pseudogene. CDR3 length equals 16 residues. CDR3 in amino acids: CTSSQDRRVLSREQFF. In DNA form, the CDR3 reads TGCACCAGCAGCCAAGACCGGCGGGTGCTTAGTAGGGAGCAGTTCTTC.

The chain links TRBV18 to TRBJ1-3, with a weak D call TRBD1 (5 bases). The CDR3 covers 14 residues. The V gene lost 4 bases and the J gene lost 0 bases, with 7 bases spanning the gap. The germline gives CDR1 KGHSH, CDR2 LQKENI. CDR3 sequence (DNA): TGTGCCAGCTCACTCGACAGCTCTGGAAACACCATATATTTT. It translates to CASSLDSSGNTIYF.

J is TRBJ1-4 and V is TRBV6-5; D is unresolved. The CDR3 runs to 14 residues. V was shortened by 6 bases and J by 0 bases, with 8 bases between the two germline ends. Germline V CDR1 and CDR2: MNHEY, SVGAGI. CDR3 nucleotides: TGTGCCAGCAGCCCTGGAGCAACTAATGAAAAACTGTTTTTT. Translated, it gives CASSPGATNEKLFF.

The CDR3 loop is CAWSAYSKETQYF. The CDR3 region has the DNA TGTGCCTGGAGTGCGTACAGTAAAGAGACCCAGTACTTC. This chain connects TRBV30 to TRBJ2-5; D is unclear. This CDR3 comprises 13 residues. Germline CDR1 GTSNPN, CDR2 SVGIG (reference sequence). V lost 1 base, J lost 3 bases, and 9 bases lay in between.

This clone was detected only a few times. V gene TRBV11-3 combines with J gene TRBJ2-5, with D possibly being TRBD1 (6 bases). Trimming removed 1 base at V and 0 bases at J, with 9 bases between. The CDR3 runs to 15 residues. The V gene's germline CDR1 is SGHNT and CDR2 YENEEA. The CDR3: CASSLGDTYQETQYF. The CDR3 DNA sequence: TGTGCCAGCAGCTTAGGGGACACGTACCAAGAGACCCAGTACTTC.

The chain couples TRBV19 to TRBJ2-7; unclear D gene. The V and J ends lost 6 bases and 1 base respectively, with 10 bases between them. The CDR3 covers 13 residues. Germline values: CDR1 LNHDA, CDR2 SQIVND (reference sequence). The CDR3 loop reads CASSLRRSYEQYF. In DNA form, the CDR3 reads TGTGCCAGTAGCCTCAGGCGGTCCTACGAGCAGTACTTC. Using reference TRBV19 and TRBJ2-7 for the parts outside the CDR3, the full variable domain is DGGITQSPKYLFRKEGQNVTLSCEQNLNHDAMYWYRQDPGQGLRLIYYSQIVNDFQKGDIAEGYSVSREKKESFPLTVTSAQKNPTAFYLCASSLRRSYEQYFGPGTRLTVT.

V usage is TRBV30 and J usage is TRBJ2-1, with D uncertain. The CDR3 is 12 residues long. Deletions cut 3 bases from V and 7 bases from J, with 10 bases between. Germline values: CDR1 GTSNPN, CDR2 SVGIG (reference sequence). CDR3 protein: CAWRASWNEQFF. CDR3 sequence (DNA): TGTGCCTGGAGGGCCTCATGGAATGAGCAGTTCTTC.

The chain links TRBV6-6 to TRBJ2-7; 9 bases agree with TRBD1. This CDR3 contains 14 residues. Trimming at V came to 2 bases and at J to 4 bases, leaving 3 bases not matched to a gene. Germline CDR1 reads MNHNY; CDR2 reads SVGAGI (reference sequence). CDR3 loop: CASSYRDRDYEQYF. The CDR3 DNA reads TGTGCCAGCAGTTACCGGGACAGGGATTACGAGCAGTACTTC.

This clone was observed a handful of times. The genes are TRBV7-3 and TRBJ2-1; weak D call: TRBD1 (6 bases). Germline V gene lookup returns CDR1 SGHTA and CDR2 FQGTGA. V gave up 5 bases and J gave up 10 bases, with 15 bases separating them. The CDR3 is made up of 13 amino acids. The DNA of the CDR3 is TGTGCCAGCAGCCGAGCACCAGGGGAAGAGCAGTTCTTC. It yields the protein CASSRAPGEEQFF.

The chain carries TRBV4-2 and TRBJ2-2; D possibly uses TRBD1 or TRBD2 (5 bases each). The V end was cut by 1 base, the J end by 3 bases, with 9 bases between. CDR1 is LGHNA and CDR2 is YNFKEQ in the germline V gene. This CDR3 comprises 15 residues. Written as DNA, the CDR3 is TGTGCCAGCAGCCAAGTGGGGGATCACACCGGGGAGCTGTTTTTT. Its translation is CASSQVGDHTGELFF.

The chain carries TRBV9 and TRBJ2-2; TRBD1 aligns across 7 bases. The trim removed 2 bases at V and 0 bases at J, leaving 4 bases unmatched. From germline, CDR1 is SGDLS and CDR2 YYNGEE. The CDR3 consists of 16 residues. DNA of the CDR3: TGTGCCAGCAGCGTGCGGCAGGGGGCGAACACCGGGGAGCTGTTTTTT. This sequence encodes CASSVRQGANTGELFF.

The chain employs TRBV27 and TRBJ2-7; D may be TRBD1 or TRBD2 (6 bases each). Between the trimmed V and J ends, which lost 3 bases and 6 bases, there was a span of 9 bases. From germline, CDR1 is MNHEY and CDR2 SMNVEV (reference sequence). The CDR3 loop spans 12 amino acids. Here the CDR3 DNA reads TGTGCCAGCAGTTTCAGGGGAGGCGAGCAGTACTTC. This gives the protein CASSFRGGEQYF.

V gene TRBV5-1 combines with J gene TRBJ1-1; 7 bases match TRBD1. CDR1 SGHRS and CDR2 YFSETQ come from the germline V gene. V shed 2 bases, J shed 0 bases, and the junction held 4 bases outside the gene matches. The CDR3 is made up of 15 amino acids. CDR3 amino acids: CASSFEGGLNTEAFF. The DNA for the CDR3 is TGCGCCAGCAGCTTTGAAGGGGGCTTGAACACTGAAGCTTTCTTT.

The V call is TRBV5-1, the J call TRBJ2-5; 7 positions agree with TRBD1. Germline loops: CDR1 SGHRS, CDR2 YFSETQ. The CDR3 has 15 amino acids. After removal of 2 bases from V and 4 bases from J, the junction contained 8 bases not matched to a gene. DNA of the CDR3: TGCGCCAGCAGCTTCCCAGACAGGGCCGGAGAGACCCAGTACTTC. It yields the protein CASSFPDRAGETQYF.

The CDR3 sequence is CASSPGTGGNEQFF. CDR3 DNA: TGTGCCAGCTCACCGGGGACAGGTGGGAATGAGCAGTTCTTC. The chain joins TRBV18 to TRBJ2-1; 8 bases align to TRBD1. This CDR3 region has 14 residues. V shed 3 bases and J 7 bases; nucleotides not matched to a gene: 5. Germline V gives CDR1 KGHSH, CDR2 LQKENI.

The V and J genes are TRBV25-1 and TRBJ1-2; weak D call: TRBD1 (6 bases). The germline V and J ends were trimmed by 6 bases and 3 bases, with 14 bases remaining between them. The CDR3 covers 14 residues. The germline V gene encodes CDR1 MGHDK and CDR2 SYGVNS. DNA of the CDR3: TGTGCCAGCAGCGGGGAACCAGGGGACTATGGCTACACCTTC. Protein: CASSGEPGDYGYTF.

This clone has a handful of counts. The CDR3 here is CASGEGTIDTQYF. The DNA for the CDR3 is TGTGCTAGTGGCGAAGGGACGATAGATACGCAGTATTTT. This chain links TRBV12-5 with TRBJ2-3; D is tentatively TRBD1 or TRBD2 (5 bases each). The CDR3 is made up of 13 amino acids. V lost 6 bases and J 5 bases, leaving 12 bases between the germline ends. The V gene's germline CDR1 is LGHNT and CDR2 FRNRAP.